This T cell receptor (beta chain) is from a study of T cell responses to AZD1222 COVID-19 vaccine. Study-level results: Spike as a whole was targeted by vaccine-associated CD4 TCRs, dominant at 160-218 and 743-854.

This clone was observed a few times. Its matching antigen is unknown. Clones were sequenced by immunoSEQ multiplex PCR, and TCRdb holds only the in-frame ones, with some missing. There are about 140,000 clones in the sample; around 89% occur only once, and about 4.4% lies in the top ten. V lost 6 bases to trimming and J lost 5 bases, with 16 bases between them. This CDR3 region has 14 residues. Germline CDR1 MDHEN, CDR2 SYDVKM. The receptor was derived from an adult in good health. The V gene is TRBV28, the J gene TRBJ1-1; tentative D call: TRBD1 (5 bases). The sample in question was peripheral blood, obtained on day 0 of AZD1222 vaccination. This CDR3 reads CASSQHSGGTEAFF. CDR3 nucleotides: TGTGCCAGCAGCCAACACTCGGGGGGGACTGAAGCTTTCTTT.